This T cell receptor beta chain was profiled in a study of shared clonotypes between healthy human individuals. At the deep level, the assay was run. For sorted subsets, 150 to 250 ng DNA per replicate equaled approximately 30,000 T cell genomes. Only in-frame clones appear in the TCRdb table, and some are missing; sequencing was by immunoSEQ multiplex PCR. The sample contains roughly 1.5 million clones, 98% of which appear only once. Study-wide points: Sampling was confined to blood; repertoires within tissues likely differ. Naive CD4 clonotypes overlapped across a few donors at roughly 5%.

V lost 4 bases and J lost 2, with 13 bases in between. Looked up from germline, CDR1 is SGHNT and CDR2 is YYREEE (reference sequence). CDR3 size: 14 residues. As for this clone: The antigen remains unidentified.

Sequenced sample: naive CD4+ T cells sorted from blood. Subset of the sample: CD45RA+ positively selected. The sequence derives from a man aged 25-45 years in good health. The V call is TRBV5-4, the J call TRBJ2-7, with D possibly being TRBD2 (6 bases). The CDR3 bases are TGTGCCAGCAGCCGGGGACTGAACCCCTACGAGCAGTACTTC. This encodes CASSRGLNPYEQYF.